The clone carrying this T cell receptor beta chain was seen only a few times. Its antigen is undetermined. TCR sequencing used cDNA made by reverse transcription of extracted RNA. TCRdb's copy holds only in-frame clones and misses some; the assay was immunoSEQ multiplex PCR. The sample has roughly 150,000 clones; 62% are singletons. This entry belongs to a study of CD8+ T cells in alopecia areata. Study-wide findings and caveats: Lesional scalp exceeded normal scalp in clonality, especially in alopecia totalis/universalis. Sequencing of scalp samples also captures resident alphabeta T cells of normal skin. Researchers reported that TCR sharing among patients proved less clear than in mice, possibly HLA-linked.

CDR1 and CDR2 from the germline V gene are MGHDK and SYGVNS. Trimming took 8 bases from V and 4 from J, leaving 17 bases between them. This CDR3 is built from 14 residues. J is TRBJ2-5 and V is TRBV25-1; D is possibly TRBD2 (6 bases). Sequenced: CD8+ T cells sorted from blood. This receptor was obtained from a human donor in good health. CDR3 region: CASRSWDSRETQYF. CDR3 nucleotide sequence: TGTGCCAGCCGATCCTGGGACTCCCGAGAGACCCAGTACTTC.